This T cell receptor beta chain came from a study of blood T cell repertoires in COVID-19. This clone was seen only once. Data came from immunoSEQ multiplex PCR; TCRdb stores just in-frame clones and leaves some out. Of some 370,000 clones listed, 70% to 90% were seen once; the top ten hold roughly 1.2%. Trimming removed 2 bases at V and 7 bases at J, with 9 bases between. Germline lookup yields CDR1 GTSNPN and CDR2 SVGIG (reference sequence). The CDR3 covers 12 residues. The chain carries TRBV30 and TRBJ2-1, with D unclear. Sample: peripheral blood. The source is a man aged 35 to 55 with acute or convalescent COVID-19. CDR3 DNA sequence: TGTGCCTGGAGTATGTTCGTAAATGAGCAGTTCTTC. Its protein product is CAWSMFVNEQFF.